The 2 T cell receptor beta chains reported below all come from one sample, sequenced in a study of blood T cells in healthy people across ages. Together with a sample-barcoded 5' primer, a J-beta primer mix was included in a second PCR lasting roughly 6 to 12 cycles. TCRdb re-derived calls from the 5' RACE reads in MiXCR, one entry per CDR3 protein. The table has some 800,000 distinct CDR3 sequences, more than 20% seen once. The same specimen was also included in a second study, on T cells of mothers and their children.

Material for sequencing was blood. The origin of the receptors is a boy between 5 and 17 years old in good health.

The V gene is TRBV10-3, the J gene TRBJ2-5; the match to TRBD2 covers 14 bases. The last part of the DNA fits TRBJ2-1 better; the J call may be wrong. CDR1 and CDR2 from the germline V gene are ENHRY and SYGVKD. The CDR3 spans 17 residues. The CDR3 region is CAISEGLAGGLYNEQFF. DNA of the CDR3: TGTGCCATCAGTGAAGGACTAGCGGGAGGACTTTACAATGAGCAGTTCTTC.

This chain connects TRBV29-1 to TRBJ2-3; 9 bases line up with TRBD1. From germline, CDR1 is SQVTM and CDR2 ANQGSEA. V lost 6 bases to trimming and J lost 4 bases; unmatched junction nucleotides: 11. There are 15 residues in the CDR3. In nucleotides, the CDR3 is TGCAGCGTCGAGATGACAGGGGGTGTCGCAGATACGCAGTATTTT. Its translation: CSVEMTGGVADTQYF.